This TCR beta chain was retrieved from a study of cytomegalovirus exposure and HLA in healthy donors. The PCR ran on 60 Vbeta and 13 Jbeta primers. Data came from immunoSEQ multiplex PCR; TCRdb stores just in-frame clones and leaves some out. Of around 100,000 clones listed, 84% are singletons. This CDR3 has 8 residues. The sequence was obtained from a woman in her late teens or twenties in good health and CMV-seropositive. This chain connects TRBV21-1 to TRBJ2-5; the table's D call TRBD2 went unverified against the DNA. TRBV21-1 is tagged as a pseudogene. Specimen: PBMCs. The CDR3 loop reads CASVNQYF. The CDR3 bases are TGTGCCAGCGTTAACCAGTACTTC.